This T cell receptor beta chain was sequenced during a study of CXCR3-negative and CXCR3-positive naive CD8 T cells. Through 5' RACE with UMI labels, the TRB cDNA libraries were prepared. Reanalyzing the 5' RACE reads, TCRdb keeps one entry per CDR3 protein, without DNA. Seen in this sample are about 57,000 distinct CDR3 sequences; the ten most common clones hold about a quarter. The source is a human donor in good health. Some clones in this sample may be carry-over from other donors' samples. The sample comprised memory CD8+ T cells from blood.

CDR3 sequence reads: CASSASRTGDYEQYF. The rearrangement links TRBV13 to TRBJ2-7; the TCRdb D gene call, TRBD1, has no DNA to confirm it. This CDR3 region has 15 residues. Germline V gene data show CDR1 as PRHDT and CDR2 as FYEKMQ (reference sequence).